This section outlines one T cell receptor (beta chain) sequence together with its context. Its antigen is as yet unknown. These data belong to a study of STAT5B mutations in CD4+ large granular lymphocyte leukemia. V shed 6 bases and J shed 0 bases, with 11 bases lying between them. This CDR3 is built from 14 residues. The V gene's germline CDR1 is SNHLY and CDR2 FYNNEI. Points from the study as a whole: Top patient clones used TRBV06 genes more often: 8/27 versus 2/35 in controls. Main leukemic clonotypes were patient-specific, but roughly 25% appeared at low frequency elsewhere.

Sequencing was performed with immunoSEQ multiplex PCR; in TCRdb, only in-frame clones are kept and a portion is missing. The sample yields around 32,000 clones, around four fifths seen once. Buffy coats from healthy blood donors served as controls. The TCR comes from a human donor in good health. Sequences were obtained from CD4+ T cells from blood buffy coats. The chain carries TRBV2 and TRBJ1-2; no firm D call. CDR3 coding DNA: TGTGCCAGCAGAGCCGGGGTCTCTAACTATGGCTACACCTTC. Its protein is CASRAGVSNYGYTF.